This TCR beta chain was captured by sequencing in a study of T cell repertoires in cytomegalovirus infection (dated by TCRdb to the late 2010s). Describing the broader study: Recently identified HLA-C-restricted CMV epitopes, whose presentation resists viral immunomodulation, were targeted by peptide stimulations together with well-studied HLA-B-restricted epitopes. Donor HLA type was relevant to the analysis, because carriage of CMV infection together with the matching HLA type was indicated by public TCR beta signatures.

The sample holds one count of this clonotype. It has no known antigen specificity. Nothing much larger sits one base from this clone, and base qualities are not available. One read amounts to weak evidence. The treatment or condition label on this specimen signifies: in vitro stimulation with specific CMV peptide epitopes to enrich CMV-specific T cells. The full study reports these points: In the ex vivo response, HLA-C-restricted CMV-specific TCR beta clonotypes were dominant, and in two of eight donors the single most frequent clonotype came from this HLA-C-restricted group. In both this cohort and an independent roughly 350-donor cohort, the cumulative frequency of public TCR beta family members distinguished carriers of CMV infection plus the relevant HLA type.

TCRdb names Illumina HiSeq 1500 as the instrument used. In-frame beta chains were kept once TCRdb had trimmed the public reads at Q25 with fastp and called clones with MiXCR. Rows matching on CDR3 protein sequence are summarized as one entry with the most common DNA and genes. The sample includes approximately 1,000,000 distinct CDR3 sequences, with less than 35% observed a single time. Jointly, the top ten make up about 14% of the sample. From the germline V gene, CDR1 is MNHNS and CDR2 is SASEGT. Reading from cysteine to phenylalanine, the CDR3 counts 13 amino acids. Of the read, only the CDR3 DNA is kept; its 39 bases are in frame from base 1. V lost 4 bases and J lost 2 bases; the stretch between them is 8 bases long.

The specimen was cultured CD8+ T cells from PBMCs, collected from culture after CMV antigen stimulation. The chain is encoded by TRBV6-1 joined to TRBJ1-2; no confident D gene assignment can be made. The TCR was taken from a human donor in good health (CMV status not recorded). Some clones in this sample may be carry-over from other donors' samples. The CDR3 protein sequence reads: CASSADGNYGYTF. The base sequence is TGTGCCAGCAGTGCAGACGGCAACTATGGCTACACCTTC.